The T cell receptor beta chain described here comes from a study of T-cell memory formation after mild COVID-19. As for the study in general: The two donors had largely donor-specific TCR clusters.

As regards this clonotype: Its antigen is not known.

Study-wide points: CD4+ contracting clones lay mainly in CM and EM, CD8+ ones in EMRA.

The CDR3 spans 16 residues. The authors produced TCR alpha and TCR beta cDNA libraries with sample barcodes and UMIs by 5'RACE using constant-segment primers. TCRdb reanalysed the 5' RACE reads using MiXCR and keeps one entry per CDR3 protein. Seen here are a few hundred thousand distinct CDR3 sequences, about 22% observed once, and the top ten hold around 8.4%. This receptor was obtained from an adult woman who had mild COVID-19 (a few samples of this study predate the infection). Cell type and time point are not known. Source material: PBMCs or a T cell subset sorted from them (not recorded which). The V and J genes are TRBV21-1 and TRBJ2-1; the D call TRBD1 from the table was never checked on the DNA. TRBV21-1 is labeled a pseudogene. The CDR3 is CASSNEGQGDHNEQFF. The CDR3, as DNA: TGTGCCAGCAGCAACGAGGGACAGGGGGACCACAATGAGCAGTTCTTC.